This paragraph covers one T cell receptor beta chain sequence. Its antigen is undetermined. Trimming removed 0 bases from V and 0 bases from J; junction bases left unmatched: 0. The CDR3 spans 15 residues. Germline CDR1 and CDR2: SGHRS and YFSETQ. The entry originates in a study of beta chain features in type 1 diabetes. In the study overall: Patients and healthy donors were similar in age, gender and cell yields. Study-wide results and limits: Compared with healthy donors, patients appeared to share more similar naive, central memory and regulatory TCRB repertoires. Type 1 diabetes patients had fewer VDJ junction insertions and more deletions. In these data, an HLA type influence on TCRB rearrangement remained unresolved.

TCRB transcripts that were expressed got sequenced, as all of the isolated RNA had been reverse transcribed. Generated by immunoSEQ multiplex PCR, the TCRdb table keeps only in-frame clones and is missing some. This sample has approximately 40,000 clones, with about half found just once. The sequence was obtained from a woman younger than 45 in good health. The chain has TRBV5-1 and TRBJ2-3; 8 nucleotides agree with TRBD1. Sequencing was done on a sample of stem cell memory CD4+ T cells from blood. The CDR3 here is CASSLGDRSTDTQYF. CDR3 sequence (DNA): TGCGCCAGCAGCTTGGGGGACAGGAGCACAGATACGCAGTATTTT.